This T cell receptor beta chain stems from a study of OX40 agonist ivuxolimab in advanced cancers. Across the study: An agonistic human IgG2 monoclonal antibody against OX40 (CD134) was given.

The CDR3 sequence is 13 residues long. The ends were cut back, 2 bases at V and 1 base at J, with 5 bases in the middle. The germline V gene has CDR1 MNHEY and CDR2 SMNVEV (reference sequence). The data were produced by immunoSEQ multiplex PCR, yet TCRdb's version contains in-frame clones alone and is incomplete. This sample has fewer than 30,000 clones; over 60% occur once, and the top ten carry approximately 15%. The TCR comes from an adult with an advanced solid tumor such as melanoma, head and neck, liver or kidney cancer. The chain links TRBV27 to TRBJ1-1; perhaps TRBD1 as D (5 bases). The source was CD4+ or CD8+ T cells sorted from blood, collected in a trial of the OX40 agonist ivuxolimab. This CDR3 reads CASSLGQNTEAFF. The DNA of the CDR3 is TGTGCCAGCAGTTTAGGACAGAACACTGAAGCTTTCTTT.